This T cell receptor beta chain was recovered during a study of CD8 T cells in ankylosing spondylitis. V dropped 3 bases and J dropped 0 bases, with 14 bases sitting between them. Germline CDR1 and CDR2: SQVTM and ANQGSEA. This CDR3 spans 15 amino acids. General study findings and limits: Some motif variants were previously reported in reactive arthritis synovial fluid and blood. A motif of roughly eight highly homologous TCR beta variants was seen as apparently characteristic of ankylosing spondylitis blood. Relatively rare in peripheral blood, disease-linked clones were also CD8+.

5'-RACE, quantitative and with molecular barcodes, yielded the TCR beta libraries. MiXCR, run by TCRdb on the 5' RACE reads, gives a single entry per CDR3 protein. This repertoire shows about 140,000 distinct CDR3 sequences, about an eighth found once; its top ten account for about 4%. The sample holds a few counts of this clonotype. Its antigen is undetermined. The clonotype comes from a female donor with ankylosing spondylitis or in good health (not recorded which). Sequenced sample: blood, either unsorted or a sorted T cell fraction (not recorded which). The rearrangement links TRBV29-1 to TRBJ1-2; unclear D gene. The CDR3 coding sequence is TGCAGCGTTGAGGGATCACTATACGCTAACTATGGCTACACCTTC. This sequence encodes CSVEGSLYANYGYTF.